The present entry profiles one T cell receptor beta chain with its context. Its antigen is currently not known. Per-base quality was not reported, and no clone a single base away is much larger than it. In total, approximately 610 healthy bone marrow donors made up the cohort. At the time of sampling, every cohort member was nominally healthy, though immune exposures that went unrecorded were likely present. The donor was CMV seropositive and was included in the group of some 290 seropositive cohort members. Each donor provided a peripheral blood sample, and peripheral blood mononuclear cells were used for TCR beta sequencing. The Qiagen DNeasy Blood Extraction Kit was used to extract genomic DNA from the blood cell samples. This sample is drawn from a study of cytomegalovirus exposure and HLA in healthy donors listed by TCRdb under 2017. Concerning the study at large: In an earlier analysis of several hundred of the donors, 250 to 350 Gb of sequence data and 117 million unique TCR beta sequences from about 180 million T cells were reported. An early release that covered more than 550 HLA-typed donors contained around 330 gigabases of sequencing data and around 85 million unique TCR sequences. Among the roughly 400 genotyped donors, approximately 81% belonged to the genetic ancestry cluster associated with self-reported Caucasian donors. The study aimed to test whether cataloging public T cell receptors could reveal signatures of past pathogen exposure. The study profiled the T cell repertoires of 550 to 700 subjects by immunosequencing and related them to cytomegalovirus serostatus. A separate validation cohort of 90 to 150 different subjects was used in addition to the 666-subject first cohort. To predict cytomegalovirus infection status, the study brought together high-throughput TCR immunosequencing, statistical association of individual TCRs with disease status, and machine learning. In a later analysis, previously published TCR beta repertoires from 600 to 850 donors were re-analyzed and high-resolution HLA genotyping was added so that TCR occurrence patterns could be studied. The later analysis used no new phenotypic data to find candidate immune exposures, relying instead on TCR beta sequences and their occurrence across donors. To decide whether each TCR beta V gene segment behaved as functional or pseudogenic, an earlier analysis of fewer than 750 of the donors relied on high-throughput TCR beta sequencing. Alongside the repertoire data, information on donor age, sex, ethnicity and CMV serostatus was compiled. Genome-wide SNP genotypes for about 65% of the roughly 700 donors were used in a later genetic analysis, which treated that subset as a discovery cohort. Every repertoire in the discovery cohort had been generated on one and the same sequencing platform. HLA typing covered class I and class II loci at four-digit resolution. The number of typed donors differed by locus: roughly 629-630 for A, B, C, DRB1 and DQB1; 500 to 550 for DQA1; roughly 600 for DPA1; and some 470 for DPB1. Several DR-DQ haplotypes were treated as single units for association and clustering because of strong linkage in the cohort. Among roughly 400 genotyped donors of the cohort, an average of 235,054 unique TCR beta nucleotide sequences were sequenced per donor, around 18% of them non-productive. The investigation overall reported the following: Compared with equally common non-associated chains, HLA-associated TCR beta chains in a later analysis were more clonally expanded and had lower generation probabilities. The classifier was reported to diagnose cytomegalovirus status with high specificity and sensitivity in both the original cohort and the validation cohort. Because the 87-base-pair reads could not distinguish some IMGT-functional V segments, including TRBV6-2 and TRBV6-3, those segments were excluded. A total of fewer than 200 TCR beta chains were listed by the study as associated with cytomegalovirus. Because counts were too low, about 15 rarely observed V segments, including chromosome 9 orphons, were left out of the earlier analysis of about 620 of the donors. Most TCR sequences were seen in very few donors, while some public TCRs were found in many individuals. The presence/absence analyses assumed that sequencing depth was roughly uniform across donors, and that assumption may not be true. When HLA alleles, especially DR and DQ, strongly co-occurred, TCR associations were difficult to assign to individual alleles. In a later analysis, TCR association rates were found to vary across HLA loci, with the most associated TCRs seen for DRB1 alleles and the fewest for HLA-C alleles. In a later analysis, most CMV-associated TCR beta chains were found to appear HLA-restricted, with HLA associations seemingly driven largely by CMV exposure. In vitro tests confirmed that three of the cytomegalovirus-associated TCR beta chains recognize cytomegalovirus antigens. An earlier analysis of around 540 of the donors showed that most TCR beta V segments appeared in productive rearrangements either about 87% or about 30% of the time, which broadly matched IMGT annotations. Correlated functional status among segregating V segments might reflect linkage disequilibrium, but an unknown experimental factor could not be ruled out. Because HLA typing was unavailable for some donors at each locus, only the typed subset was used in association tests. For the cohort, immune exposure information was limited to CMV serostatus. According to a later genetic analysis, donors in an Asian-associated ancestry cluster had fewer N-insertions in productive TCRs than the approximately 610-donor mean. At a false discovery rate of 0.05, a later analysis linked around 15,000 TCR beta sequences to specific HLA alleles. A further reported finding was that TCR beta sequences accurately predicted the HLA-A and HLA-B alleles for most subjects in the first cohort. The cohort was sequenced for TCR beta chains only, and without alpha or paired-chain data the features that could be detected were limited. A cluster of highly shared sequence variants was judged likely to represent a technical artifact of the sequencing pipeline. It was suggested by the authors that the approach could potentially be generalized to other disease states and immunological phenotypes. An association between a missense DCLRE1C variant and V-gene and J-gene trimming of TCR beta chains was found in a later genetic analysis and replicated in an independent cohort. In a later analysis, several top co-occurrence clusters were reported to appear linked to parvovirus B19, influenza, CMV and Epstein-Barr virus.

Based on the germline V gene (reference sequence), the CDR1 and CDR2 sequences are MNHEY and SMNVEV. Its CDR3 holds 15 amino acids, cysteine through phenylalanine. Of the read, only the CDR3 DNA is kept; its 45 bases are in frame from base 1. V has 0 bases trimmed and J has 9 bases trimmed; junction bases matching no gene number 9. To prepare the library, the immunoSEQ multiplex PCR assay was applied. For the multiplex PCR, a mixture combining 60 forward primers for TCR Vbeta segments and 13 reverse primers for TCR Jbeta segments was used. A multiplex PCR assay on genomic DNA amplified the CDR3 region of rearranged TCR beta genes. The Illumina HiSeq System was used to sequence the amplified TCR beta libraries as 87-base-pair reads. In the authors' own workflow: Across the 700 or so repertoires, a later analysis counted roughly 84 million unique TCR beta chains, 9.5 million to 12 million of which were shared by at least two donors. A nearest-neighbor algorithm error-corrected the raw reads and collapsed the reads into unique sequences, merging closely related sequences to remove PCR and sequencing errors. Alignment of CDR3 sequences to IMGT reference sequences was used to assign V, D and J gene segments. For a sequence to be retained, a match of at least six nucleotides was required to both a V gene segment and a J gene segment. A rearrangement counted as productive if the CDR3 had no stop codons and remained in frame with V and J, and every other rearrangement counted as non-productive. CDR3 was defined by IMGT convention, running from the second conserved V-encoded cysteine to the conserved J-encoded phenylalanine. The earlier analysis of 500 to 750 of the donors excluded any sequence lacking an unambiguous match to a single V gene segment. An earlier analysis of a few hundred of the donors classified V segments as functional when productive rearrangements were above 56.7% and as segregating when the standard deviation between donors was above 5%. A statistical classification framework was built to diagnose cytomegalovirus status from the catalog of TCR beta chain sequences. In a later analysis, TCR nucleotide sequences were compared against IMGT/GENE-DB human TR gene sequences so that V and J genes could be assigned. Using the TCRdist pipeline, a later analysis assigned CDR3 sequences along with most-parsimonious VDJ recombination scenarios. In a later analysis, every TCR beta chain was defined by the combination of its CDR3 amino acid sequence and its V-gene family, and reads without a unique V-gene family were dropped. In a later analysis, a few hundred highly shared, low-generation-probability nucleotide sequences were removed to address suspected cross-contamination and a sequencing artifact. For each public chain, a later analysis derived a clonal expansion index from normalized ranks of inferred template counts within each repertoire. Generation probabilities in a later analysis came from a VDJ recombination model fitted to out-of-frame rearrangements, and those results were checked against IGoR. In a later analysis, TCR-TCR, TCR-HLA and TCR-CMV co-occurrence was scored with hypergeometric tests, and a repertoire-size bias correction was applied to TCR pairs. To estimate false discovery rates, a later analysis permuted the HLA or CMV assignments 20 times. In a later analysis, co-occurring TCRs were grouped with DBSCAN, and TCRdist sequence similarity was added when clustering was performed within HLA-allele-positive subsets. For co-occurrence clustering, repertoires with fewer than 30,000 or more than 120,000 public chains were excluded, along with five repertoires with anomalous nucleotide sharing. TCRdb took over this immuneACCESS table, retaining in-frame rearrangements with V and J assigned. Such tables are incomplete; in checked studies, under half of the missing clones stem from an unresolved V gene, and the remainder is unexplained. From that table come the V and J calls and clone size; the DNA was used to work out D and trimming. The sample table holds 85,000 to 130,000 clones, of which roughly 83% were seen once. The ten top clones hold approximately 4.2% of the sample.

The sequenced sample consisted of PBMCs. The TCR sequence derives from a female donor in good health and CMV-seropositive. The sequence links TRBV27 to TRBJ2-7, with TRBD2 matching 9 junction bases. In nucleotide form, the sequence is TGTGCCAGCAGTTTATCTGGAGCGGGGGGCCCCAGGCAGTACTTC. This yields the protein CASSLSGAGGPRQYF.